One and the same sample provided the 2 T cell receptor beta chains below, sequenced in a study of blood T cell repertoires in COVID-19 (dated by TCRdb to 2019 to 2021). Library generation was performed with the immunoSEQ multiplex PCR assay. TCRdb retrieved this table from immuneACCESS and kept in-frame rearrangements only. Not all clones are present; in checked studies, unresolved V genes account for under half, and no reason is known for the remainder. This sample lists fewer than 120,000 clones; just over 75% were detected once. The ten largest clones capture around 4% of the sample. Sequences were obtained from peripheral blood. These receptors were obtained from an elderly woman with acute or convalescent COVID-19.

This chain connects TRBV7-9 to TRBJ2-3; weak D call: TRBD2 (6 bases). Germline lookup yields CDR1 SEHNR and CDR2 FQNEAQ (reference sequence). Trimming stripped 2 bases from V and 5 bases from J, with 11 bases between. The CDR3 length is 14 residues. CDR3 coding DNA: TGTGCCAGCAGCTTACAAGGTAGCGGAGATACGCAGTATTTT. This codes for CASSLQGSGDTQYF. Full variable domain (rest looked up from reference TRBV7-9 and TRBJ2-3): DTGVSQNPRHKITKRGQNVTFRCDPISEHNRLYWYRQTLGQGPEFLTYFQNEAQLEKSRLLSDRFSAERPKGSFSTLEIQRTEQGDSAMYLCASSLQGSGDTQYFGPGTRLTVL.

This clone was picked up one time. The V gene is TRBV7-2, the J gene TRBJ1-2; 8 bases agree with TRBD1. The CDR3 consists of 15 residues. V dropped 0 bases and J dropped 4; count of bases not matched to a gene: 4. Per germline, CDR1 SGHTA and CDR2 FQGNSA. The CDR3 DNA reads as TGTGCCAGCAGCTTAGCGACAGGGGATGGCTATGGCTACACCTTC. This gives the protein CASSLATGDGYGYTF.